Shown below are 4 T cell receptor beta chains from a single sample sequenced in a study of neurological immune-mediated disorders. TCRdb used MiXCR to reprocess the 5' RACE reads, holding one entry per CDR3 protein. Found here are about 74,000 distinct CDR3 sequences, 4% to 6% of them singletons; the top ten hold around 6.8%. The sample was PBMCs. The receptors stem from a man between 18 and 29 years old with multiple sclerosis.

The rearrangement links TRBV19 to TRBJ2-1; no clear D. Trimming removed 8 bases from V and 3 bases from J, with 14 bases in between. CDR3 length: 14 amino acids. CDR1 and CDR2 from the germline V gene are LNHDA and SQIVND (reference sequence). The CDR3 region has the DNA TGTGCCAGTGGTGCACAGCTTCACTACAATGAGCAGTTCTTC. Translation gives CASGAQLHYNEQFF.

There are a few counts of this clonotype. The V call is TRBV5-1, the J call TRBJ1-2; TRBD1 aligns across 8 bases. The CDR3 extends over 13 amino acids. Per germline, CDR1 SGHRS and CDR2 YFSETQ. Unmatched junction bases numbered 10, after V lost 2 bases and J lost 13 bases. This CDR3 reads CASSLYRGEIFTF. The CDR3, as DNA: TGCGCCAGCAGCTTATACAGGGGGGAGATTTTCACCTTC.

The chain combines TRBV3-1 with TRBJ1-1; the D is unclear. The CDR3 runs to 12 residues. The V and J ends lost 5 bases and 8 bases respectively, with 12 bases between them. Germline V gene data show CDR1 as LGHDT and CDR2 as YNNKEL (reference sequence). CDR3 DNA sequence: TGTGCCAGCAGCAAAGTCAAGTCGGAAGCTTTCTTT. This gives the protein CASSKVKSEAFF.

This clonotype was seen ten or more times. The chain employs TRBV15 and TRBJ1-5; D gene unclear. CDR1 and CDR2 (germline): LNHNV, YYDKDF (reference sequence). V was cut by 0 bases and J by 4 bases, with 7 bases left in between. The CDR3 consists of 14 residues. This CDR3 is CATSRDRGNQPQHF. CDR3 DNA: TGTGCCACCAGCAGAGATCGAGGGAATCAGCCCCAGCATTTT.